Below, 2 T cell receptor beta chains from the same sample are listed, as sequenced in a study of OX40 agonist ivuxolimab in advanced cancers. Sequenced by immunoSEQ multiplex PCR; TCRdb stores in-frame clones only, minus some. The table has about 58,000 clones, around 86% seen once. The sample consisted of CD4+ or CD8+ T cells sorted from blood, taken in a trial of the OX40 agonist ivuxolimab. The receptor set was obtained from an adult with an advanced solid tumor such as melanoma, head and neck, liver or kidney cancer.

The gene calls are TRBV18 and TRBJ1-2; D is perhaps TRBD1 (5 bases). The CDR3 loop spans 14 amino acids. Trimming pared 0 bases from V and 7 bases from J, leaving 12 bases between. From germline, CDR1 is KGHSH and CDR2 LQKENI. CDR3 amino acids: CASSPPAREGGYTF. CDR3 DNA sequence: TGTGCCAGCTCACCACCGGCCAGGGAGGGTGGCTACACCTTC.

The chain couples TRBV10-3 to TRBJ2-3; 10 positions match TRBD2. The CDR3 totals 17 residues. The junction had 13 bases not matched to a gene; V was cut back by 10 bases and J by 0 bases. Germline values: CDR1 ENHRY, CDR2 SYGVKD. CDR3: CATAGGLAPSSTDTQYF. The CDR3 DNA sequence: TGTGCCACCGCCGGGGGACTAGCGCCTTCTAGCACAGATACGCAGTATTTT.